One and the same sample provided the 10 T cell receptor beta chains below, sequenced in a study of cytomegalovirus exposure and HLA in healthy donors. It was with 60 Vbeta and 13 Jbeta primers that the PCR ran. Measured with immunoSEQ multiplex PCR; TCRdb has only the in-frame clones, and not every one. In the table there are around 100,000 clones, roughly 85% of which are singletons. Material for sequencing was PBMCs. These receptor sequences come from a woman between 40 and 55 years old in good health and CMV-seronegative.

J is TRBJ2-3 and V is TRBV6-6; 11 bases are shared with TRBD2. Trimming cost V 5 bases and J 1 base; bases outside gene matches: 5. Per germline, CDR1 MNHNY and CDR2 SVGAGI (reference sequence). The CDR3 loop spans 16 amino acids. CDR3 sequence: CASSTMTSGGTDTQYF. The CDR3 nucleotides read TGTGCCAGCAGTACCATGACTAGCGGGGGCACAGATACGCAGTATTTT.

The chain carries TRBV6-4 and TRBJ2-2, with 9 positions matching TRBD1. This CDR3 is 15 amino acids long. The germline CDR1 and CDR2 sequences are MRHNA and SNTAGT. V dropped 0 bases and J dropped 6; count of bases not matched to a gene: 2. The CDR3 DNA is TGTGCCAGCAGTGACTCAACAGGGGGCTCCGGGGAGCTGTTTTTT. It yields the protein CASSDSTGGSGELFF.

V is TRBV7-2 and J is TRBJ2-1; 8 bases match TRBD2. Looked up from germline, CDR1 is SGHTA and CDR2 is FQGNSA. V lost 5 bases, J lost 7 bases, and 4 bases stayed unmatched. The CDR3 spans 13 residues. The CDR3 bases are TGTGCCAGCAGCCCACGGGGGGGGAATGAGCAGTTCTTC. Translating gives CASSPRGGNEQFF.

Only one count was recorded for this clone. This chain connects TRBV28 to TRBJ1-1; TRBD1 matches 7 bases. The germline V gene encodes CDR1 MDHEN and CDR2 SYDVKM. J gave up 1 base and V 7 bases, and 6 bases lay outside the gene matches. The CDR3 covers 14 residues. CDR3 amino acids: CASTGTAENTEAFF. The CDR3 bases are TGTGCCAGCACTGGGACAGCAGAGAACACTGAAGCTTTCTTT.

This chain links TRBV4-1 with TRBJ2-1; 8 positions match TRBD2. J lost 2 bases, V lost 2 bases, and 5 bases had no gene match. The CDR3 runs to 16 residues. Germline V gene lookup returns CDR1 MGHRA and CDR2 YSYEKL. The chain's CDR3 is CASSQNPGRAYNEQFF. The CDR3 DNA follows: TGCGCCAGCAGCCAAAATCCCGGGAGGGCCTACAATGAGCAGTTCTTC.

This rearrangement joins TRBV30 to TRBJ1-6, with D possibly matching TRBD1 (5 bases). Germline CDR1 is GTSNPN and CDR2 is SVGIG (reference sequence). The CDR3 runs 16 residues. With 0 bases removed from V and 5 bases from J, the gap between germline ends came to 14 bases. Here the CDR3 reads CAWSVWREGDNSPLHF. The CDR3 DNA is TGTGCCTGGAGTGTATGGAGGGAAGGGGATAATTCACCCCTCCACTTT.

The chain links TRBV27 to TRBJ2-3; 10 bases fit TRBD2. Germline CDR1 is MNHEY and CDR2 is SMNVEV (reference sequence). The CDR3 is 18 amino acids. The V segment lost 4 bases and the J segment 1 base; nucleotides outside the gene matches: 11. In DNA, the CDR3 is TGTGCCAGCAGTTCCAGGGTAGCGGGAGGATCGGGCACAGATACGCAGTATTTT. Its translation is CASSSRVAGGSGTDTQYF.

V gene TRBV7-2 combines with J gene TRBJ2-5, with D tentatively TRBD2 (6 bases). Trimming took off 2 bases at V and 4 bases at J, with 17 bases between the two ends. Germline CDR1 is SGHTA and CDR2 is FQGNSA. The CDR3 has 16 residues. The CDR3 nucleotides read TGTGCCAGCAGCTTACTAGCTTCGACCGGGGGAGAGACCCAGTACTTC. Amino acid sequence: CASSLLASTGGETQYF.

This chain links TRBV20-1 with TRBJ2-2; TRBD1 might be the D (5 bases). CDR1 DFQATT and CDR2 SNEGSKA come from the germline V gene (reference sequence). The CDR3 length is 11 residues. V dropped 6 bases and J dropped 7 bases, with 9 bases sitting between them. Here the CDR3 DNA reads TGCAGTGCCCTAGGGGACGGGGAGCTGTTTTTT. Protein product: CSALGDGELFF.

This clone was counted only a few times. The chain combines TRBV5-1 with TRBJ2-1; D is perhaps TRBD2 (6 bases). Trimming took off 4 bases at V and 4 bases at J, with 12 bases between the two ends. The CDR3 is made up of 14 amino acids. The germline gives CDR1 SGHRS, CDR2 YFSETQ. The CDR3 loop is CASSSLAPYNEQFF. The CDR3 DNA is TGCGCCAGCAGCAGCCTAGCGCCGTACAATGAGCAGTTCTTC.